A single TCR beta chain is shown here with its context. This specimen includes other DNA sequences encoding the same CDR3. Profiled with immunoSEQ multiplex PCR; TCRdb holds only in-frame clones, not every one. The sample holds 70,000 to 95,000 clones, over 75% seen once. This sample is drawn from a study of radiotherapy plus CTLA-4 blockade in lung cancer. V was cut by 4 bases and J by 0 bases, with 7 bases left in between. There are 15 residues in the CDR3. CDR1 and CDR2 (germline): MNHEY, SMNVEV (reference sequence). Sequenced material: peripheral blood, taken from a patient treated with radiotherapy plus ipilimumab. This receptor was obtained from a human donor with non-small cell lung cancer that progressed on radiotherapy plus ipilimumab. The chain joins TRBV27 to TRBJ2-6; D remains ambiguous. The CDR3 nucleotides read TGTGCCAGCAGTTCCGACGGCTCTGGGGCCAACGTCCTGACTTTC. Amino acid sequence: CASSSDGSGANVLTF.